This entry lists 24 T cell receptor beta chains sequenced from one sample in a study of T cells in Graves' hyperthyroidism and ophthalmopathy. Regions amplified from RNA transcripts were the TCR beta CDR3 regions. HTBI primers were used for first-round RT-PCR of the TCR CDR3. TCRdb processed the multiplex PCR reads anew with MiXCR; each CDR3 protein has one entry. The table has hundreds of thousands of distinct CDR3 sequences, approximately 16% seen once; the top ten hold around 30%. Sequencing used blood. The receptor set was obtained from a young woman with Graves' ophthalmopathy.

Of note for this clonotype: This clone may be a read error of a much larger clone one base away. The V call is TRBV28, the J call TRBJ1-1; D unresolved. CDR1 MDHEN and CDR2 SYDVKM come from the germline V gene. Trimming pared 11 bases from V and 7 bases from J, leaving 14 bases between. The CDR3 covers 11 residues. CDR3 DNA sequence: TGTGCCTGCACCCTGGGGTTTGAAGCTTTCTTT. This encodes CACTLGFEAFF.

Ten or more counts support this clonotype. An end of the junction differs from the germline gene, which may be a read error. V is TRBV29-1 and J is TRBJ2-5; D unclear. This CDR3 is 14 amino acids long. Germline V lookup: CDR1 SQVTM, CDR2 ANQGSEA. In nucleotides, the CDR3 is TGCAGCGTTCTAATAAGGACGGGCCAAGAAACCCAGTACTTC. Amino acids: CSVLIRTGQETQYF.

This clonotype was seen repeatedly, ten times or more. CDR3 DNA sequence: TGCAGCGTTCTTGGGGACAGGGACTCCTACGAGCAGTACTTC. Its translation is CSVLGDRDSYEQYF. The rearrangement links TRBV29-1 to TRBJ2-7; 9 nucleotides agree with TRBD1. The CDR3 extends over 14 amino acids. J was trimmed by 0 bases and V by 5 bases; bases with no gene match: 5. Germline CDR1 SQVTM, CDR2 ANQGSEA.

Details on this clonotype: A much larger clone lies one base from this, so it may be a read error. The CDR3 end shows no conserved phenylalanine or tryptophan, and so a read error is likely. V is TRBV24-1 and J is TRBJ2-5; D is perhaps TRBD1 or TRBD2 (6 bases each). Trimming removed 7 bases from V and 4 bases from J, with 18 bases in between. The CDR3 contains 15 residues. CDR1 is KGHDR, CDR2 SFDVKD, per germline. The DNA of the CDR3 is TGTGCCACCAGCTCGGTGGGGGGCCCCAGAGAGACCCAGTACATC. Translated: CATSSVGGPRETQYI.

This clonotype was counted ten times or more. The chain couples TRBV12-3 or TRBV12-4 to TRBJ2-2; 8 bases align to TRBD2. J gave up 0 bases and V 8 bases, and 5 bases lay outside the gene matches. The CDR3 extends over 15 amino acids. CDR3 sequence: CASGSRGANTGELFF. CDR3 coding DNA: TGTGCCAGCGGCTCGCGGGGGGCGAACACCGGGGAGCTGTTTTTT.

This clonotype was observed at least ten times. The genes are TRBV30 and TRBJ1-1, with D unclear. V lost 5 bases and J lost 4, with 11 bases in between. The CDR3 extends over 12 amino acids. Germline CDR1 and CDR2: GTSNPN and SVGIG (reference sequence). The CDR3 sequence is CAWVPSGTEAFF. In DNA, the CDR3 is TGTGCCTGGGTACCATCGGGCACTGAAGCTTTCTTT.

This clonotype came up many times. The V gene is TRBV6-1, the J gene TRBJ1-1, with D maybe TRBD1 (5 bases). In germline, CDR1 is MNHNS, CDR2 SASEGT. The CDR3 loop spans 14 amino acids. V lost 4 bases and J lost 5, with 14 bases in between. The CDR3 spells CASSGLWGGTEAFF. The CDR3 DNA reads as TGTGCCAGCAGTGGACTTTGGGGGGGGACTGAAGCTTTCTTT.

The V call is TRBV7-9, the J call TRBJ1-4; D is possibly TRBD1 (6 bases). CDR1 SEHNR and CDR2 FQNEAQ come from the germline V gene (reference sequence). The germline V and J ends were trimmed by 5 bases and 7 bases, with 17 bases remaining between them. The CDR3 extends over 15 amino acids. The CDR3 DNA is TGTGCCAGCAGCCTTCTGGGGGGCTCGGGTGAAAAACTGTTTTTT. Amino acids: CASSLLGGSGEKLFF.

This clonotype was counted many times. CDR3 nucleotide sequence: TGTGCCAGCAGCTACGGGGGGGAGAACTATGGCTACACCTTC. This encodes CASSYGGENYGYTF. The genes are TRBV5-4 and TRBJ1-2; the D gene is possibly TRBD1 (5 bases). Germline values: CDR1 SGHNT, CDR2 YYREEE (reference sequence). V was clipped by 3 bases and J by 2 bases, with 11 bases between them. The CDR3 extends over 14 amino acids. The full variable domain, completed using reference TRBV5-4 and TRBJ1-2, is ETGVTQSPTHLIKTRGQQVTLRCSSQSGHNTVSWYQQALGQGPQFIFQYYREEENGRGNFPPRFSGLQFPNYSSELNVNALELDDSALYLCASSYGGENYGYTFGSGTRLTVV.

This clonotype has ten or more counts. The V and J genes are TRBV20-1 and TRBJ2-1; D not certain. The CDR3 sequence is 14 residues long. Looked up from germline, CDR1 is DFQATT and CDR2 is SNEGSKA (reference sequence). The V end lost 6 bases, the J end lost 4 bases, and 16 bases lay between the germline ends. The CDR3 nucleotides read TGCAGTGCGCTAAATTGGGTGGAGTACAATGAGCAGTTCTTC. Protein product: CSALNWVEYNEQFF.

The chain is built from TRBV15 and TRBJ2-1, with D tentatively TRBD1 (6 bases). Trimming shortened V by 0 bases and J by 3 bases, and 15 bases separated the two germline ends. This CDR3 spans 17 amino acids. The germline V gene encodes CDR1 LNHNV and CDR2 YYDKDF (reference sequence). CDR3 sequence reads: CATSRDFPGTYYNEQFF. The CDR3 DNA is TGTGCCACCAGCAGAGATTTTCCGGGGACATACTACAATGAGCAGTTCTTC.

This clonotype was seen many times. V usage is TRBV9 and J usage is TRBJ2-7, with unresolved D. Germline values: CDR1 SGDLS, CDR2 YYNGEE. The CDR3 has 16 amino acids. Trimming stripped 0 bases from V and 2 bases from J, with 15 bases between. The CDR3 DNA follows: TGTGCCAGCAGCGTAGGATTGGCTGTTACACCCTACGAGCAGTACTTC. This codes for CASSVGLAVTPYEQYF.

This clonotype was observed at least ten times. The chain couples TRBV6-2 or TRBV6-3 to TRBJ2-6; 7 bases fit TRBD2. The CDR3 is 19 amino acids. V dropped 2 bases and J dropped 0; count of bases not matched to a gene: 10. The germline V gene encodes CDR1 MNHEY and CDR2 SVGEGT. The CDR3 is CASSYPPVGGGSGANVLTF. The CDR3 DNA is TGTGCCAGCAGTTACCCCCCGGTTGGCGGGGGCTCTGGGGCCAACGTCCTGACTTTC.

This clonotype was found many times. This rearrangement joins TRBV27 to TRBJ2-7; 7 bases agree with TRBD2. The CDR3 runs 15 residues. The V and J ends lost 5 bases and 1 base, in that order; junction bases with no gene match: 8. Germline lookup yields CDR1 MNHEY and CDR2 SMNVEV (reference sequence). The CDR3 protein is CASSPGLGVSYEQYF. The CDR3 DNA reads TGTGCCAGCAGTCCCGGACTAGGGGTGTCCTACGAGCAGTACTTC.

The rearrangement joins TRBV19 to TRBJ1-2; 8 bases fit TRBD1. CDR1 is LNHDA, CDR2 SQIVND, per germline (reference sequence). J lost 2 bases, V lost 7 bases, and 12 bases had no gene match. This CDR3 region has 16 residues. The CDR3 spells CASIGQGILTNYGYTF. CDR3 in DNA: TGTGCCAGTATCGGACAGGGAATATTGACAAACTATGGCTACACCTTC.

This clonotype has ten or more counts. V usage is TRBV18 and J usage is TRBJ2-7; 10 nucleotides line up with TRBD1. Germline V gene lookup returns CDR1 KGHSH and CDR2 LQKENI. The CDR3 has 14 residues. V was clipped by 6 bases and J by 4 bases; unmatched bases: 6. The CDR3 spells CASSSDRGPYEQYF. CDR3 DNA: TGTGCCAGCTCGTCAGACAGGGGGCCTTACGAGCAGTACTTC.

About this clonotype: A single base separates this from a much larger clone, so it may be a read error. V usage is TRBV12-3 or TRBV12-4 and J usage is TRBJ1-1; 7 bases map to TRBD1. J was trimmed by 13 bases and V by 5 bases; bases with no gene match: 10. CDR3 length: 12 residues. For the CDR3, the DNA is TGTGCCAGCAGTGACAGGGTTGGTTTTGTTTTCTTT. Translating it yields CASSDRVGFVFF.

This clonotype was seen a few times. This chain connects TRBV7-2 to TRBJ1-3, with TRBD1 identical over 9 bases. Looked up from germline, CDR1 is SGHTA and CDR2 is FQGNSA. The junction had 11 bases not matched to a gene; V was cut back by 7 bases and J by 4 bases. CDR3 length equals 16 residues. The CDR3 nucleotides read TGTGCCAGCAACCCGGGGACAGGGTACGGAGGAAACACCATATATTTT. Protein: CASNPGTGYGGNTIYF.

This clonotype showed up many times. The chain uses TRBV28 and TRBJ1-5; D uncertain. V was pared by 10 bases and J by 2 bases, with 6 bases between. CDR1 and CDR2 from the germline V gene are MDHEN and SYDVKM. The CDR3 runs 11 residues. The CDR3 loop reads CATGGNQPQHF. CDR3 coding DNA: TGTGCCACCGGAGGCAATCAGCCCCAGCATTTT.

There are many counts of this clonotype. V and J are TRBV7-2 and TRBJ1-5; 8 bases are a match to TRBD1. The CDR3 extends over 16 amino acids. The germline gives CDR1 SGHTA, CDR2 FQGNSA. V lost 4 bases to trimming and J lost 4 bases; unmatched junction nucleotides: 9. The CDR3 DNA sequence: TGTGCCAGCAGCTCCGGGGATCAGGGGGCGAATCAGCCCCAGCATTTT. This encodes CASSSGDQGANQPQHF.

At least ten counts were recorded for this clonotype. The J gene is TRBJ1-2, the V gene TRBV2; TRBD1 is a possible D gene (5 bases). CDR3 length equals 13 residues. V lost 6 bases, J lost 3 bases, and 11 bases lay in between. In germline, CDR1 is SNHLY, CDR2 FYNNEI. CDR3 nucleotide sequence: TGTGCCAGCAGGGCCGACAGCGACTATGGCTACACCTTC. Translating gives CASRADSDYGYTF.

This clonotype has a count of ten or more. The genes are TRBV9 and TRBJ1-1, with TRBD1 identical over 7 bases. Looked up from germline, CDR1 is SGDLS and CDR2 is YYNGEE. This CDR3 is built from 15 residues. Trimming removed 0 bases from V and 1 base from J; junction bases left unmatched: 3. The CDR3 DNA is TGTGCCAGCAGCGTAGGCCCAGGGGGGAACACTGAAGCTTTCTTT. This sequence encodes CASSVGPGGNTEAFF.

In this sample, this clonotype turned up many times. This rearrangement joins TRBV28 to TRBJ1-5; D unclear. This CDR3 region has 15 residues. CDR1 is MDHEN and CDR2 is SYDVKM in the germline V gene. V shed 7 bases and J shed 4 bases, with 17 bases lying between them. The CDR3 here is CASILYNQGNQPQHF. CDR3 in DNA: TGTGCCAGCATCCTTTATAACCAAGGGAATCAGCCCCAGCATTTT.

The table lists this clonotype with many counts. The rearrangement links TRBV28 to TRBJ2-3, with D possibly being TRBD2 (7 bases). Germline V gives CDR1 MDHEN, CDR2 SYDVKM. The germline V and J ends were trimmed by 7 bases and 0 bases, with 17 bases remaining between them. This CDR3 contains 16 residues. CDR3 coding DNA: TGTGCCAGCACCATATCGGGGGGCGCTAGCACAGATACGCAGTATTTT. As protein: CASTISGGASTDTQYF.